These T cell receptor beta chains were read from a single sample in a study of T cell responses to AZD1222 COVID-19 vaccine. Libraries were prepared by immunoSEQ multiplex PCR; TCRdb keeps only in-frame clonotypes and omits some of them. The table lists approximately 190,000 clones, almost 95% of them singletons. Specimen: peripheral blood, collected on day 0 of AZD1222 vaccination. The receptor set was obtained from an adult in good health. Both conserved end residues are part of each CDR3. D genes are given only for firm matches. Size is omitted from some rows. Given values are once, few, many or a class for expanded clones.

j_call: TRBJ2-3
clone_size: -
v_call: TRBV28
d_call: TRBD1
cdr3_length: 16
cdr3_aa: CASSLSGTGGGDTQYF
cdr3_nt: TGTGCCAGCAGTCTCTCCGGGACAGGGGGCGGAGATACGCAGTATTTT

j_call: TRBJ2-7
clone_size: -
v_call: TRBV28
d_call: -
cdr3_length: 15
cdr3_aa: CASSSGGAIKYEQYF
cdr3_nt: TGTGCCAGCAGTTCGGGTGGGGCTATCAAGTACGAGCAGTACTTC

j_call: TRBJ2-6
clone_size: once
v_call: TRBV5-1
d_call: -
cdr3_length: 15
cdr3_aa: CASSFGAPGANVLTF
cdr3_nt: TGCGCCAGCAGCTTTGGGGCTCCTGGGGCCAACGTCCTGACTTTC

j_call: TRBJ1-6
clone_size: -
v_call: TRBV28
d_call: -
cdr3_length: 15
cdr3_aa: CASTEASSYNSPLHF
cdr3_nt: TGTGCCAGCACGGAGGCTAGCTCCTATAATTCACCCCTCCACTTT

j_call: TRBJ2-7
clone_size: -
v_call: TRBV11-2
d_call: -
cdr3_length: 14
cdr3_aa: CASSLAGTFYEQYF
cdr3_nt: TGTGCCAGCAGCTTAGCTGGCACCTTCTACGAGCAGTACTTC

j_call: TRBJ2-1
clone_size: -
v_call: TRBV30
d_call: TRBD1
cdr3_length: 14
cdr3_aa: CAWGGQGALNEQFF
cdr3_nt: TGTGCCTGGGGGGGACAGGGGGCGCTCAATGAGCAGTTCTTC

j_call: TRBJ2-3
clone_size: -
v_call: TRBV11-2
d_call: TRBD1
cdr3_length: 17
cdr3_aa: CASSLDRVDRYTDTQYF
cdr3_nt: TGTGCCAGCAGCTTAGATAGGGTGGACAGGTACACAGATACGCAGTATTTT

j_call: TRBJ2-7
clone_size: -
v_call: TRBV18
d_call: -
cdr3_length: 14
cdr3_aa: CASSKTGDSYEQYF
cdr3_nt: TGTGCCAGCTCCAAGACAGGAGACTCCTACGAGCAGTACTTC

j_call: TRBJ1-5
clone_size: once
v_call: TRBV6-5
d_call: -
cdr3_length: 13
cdr3_aa: CASTAGRNQPQHF
cdr3_nt: TGTGCCAGCACTGCGGGTCGAAATCAGCCCCAGCATTTT

j_call: TRBJ1-2
clone_size: -
v_call: TRBV12-3/TRBV12-4
d_call: TRBD1
cdr3_length: 13
cdr3_aa: CASSPGTGEGYTF
cdr3_nt: TGTGCCAGCAGTCCCGGGACAGGGGAAGGCTACACCTTC

j_call: TRBJ2-7
clone_size: -
v_call: TRBV30
d_call: -
cdr3_length: 15
cdr3_aa: CAWSADRHSSYEQYF
cdr3_nt: TGTGCCTGGAGTGCAGACCGTCATAGCTCCTACGAGCAGTACTTC

j_call: TRBJ1-5
clone_size: -
v_call: TRBV28
d_call: -
cdr3_length: 17
cdr3_aa: CASSLSRVGYSNQPQHF
cdr3_nt: TGTGCCAGCAGTTTATCCAGGGTGGGCTATAGCAATCAGCCCCAGCATTTT

j_call: TRBJ1-6
clone_size: -
v_call: TRBV10-2
d_call: TRBD1
cdr3_length: 14
cdr3_aa: CASLGTGPNSPLHF
cdr3_nt: TGCGCCAGCCTGGGGACAGGGCCGAATTCACCCCTCCACTTT

j_call: TRBJ2-1
clone_size: -
v_call: TRBV10-3
d_call: TRBD2
cdr3_length: 14
cdr3_aa: CAIGVAGGRNEQFF
cdr3_nt: TGTGCCATCGGGGTAGCGGGAGGGCGGAATGAGCAGTTCTTC

j_call: TRBJ2-7
clone_size: -
v_call: TRBV24-1
d_call: -
cdr3_length: 13
cdr3_aa: CATSSGAAYEQYF
cdr3_nt: TGTGCCACCAGTTCAGGGGCGGCCTACGAGCAGTACTTC

j_call: TRBJ1-1
clone_size: once
v_call: TRBV6-2/TRBV6-3
d_call: -
cdr3_length: 15
cdr3_aa: CASSDPGRAVTEAFF
cdr3_nt: TGTGCCAGCAGTGACCCCGGACGTGCGGTCACTGAAGCTTTCTTT

j_call: TRBJ2-2
clone_size: -
v_call: TRBV27
d_call: TRBD1
cdr3_length: 12
cdr3_aa: CASRQGAGELFF
cdr3_nt: TGTGCCAGCAGACAGGGGGCCGGGGAGCTGTTTTTT

j_call: TRBJ2-1
clone_size: -
v_call: TRBV7-9
d_call: -
cdr3_length: 12
cdr3_aa: CASILLDDEQFF
cdr3_nt: TGTGCCAGCATCCTCCTAGACGATGAGCAGTTCTTC

j_call: TRBJ2-1
clone_size: -
v_call: TRBV14
d_call: TRBD2
cdr3_length: 15
cdr3_aa: CASSQARTSNYEQFF
cdr3_nt: TGTGCCAGCAGCCAAGCGCGGACTAGCAATTATGAGCAGTTCTTC

j_call: TRBJ1-5
clone_size: -
v_call: TRBV5-5
d_call: -
cdr3_length: 13
cdr3_aa: CASSLVGNQPQHF
cdr3_nt: TGTGCCAGCAGCTTGGTGGGGAATCAGCCCCAGCATTTT

j_call: TRBJ2-7
clone_size: -
v_call: TRBV5-1
d_call: TRBD2
cdr3_length: 16
cdr3_aa: CASSLPSSGRVYEQYF
cdr3_nt: TGCGCCAGCAGCTTGCCGTCTAGCGGGAGGGTCTACGAGCAGTACTTC

j_call: TRBJ1-5
clone_size: -
v_call: TRBV5-1
d_call: -
cdr3_length: 14
cdr3_aa: CASSLAGNNQPQHF
cdr3_nt: TGCGCCAGCAGCTTGGCTGGCAACAATCAGCCCCAGCATTTT

j_call: TRBJ1-1
clone_size: -
v_call: TRBV27
d_call: -
cdr3_length: 12
cdr3_aa: CASGVSRDEAFF
cdr3_nt: TGTGCCAGCGGGGTTTCCCGGGACGAAGCTTTCTTT

j_call: TRBJ1-2
clone_size: -
v_call: TRBV12-3/TRBV12-4
d_call: -
cdr3_length: 12
cdr3_aa: CASSFIRDGYTF
cdr3_nt: TGTGCCAGCAGTTTTATCAGGGATGGCTACACCTTC

j_call: TRBJ2-7
clone_size: -
v_call: TRBV29-1
d_call: TRBD1
cdr3_length: 13
cdr3_aa: CSVGDRGPYEQYF
cdr3_nt: TGCAGCGTTGGAGACAGGGGTCCGTACGAGCAGTACTTC

j_call: TRBJ1-1
clone_size: -
v_call: TRBV5-1
d_call: -
cdr3_length: 14
cdr3_aa: CASSLGGGWNEAFF
cdr3_nt: TGCGCCAGCAGCTTGGGAGGCGGTTGGAATGAAGCTTTCTTT

j_call: TRBJ2-1
clone_size: -
v_call: TRBV18
d_call: -
cdr3_length: 15
cdr3_aa: CASSPPDPLREEQFF
cdr3_nt: TGTGCCAGCTCACCACCCGATCCCTTACGCGAGGAGCAGTTCTTC

j_call: TRBJ1-1
clone_size: -
v_call: TRBV29-1
d_call: -
cdr3_length: 12
cdr3_aa: CSVVHPNTEAFF
cdr3_nt: TGCAGCGTTGTTCATCCGAACACTGAAGCTTTCTTT

j_call: TRBJ2-2
clone_size: once
v_call: TRBV28
d_call: -
cdr3_length: 15
cdr3_aa: CASSVQGLNTGELFF
cdr3_nt: TGTGCCAGCAGTGTCCAAGGATTAAACACCGGGGAGCTGTTTTTT

j_call: TRBJ1-1
clone_size: -
v_call: TRBV20-1
d_call: -
cdr3_length: 15
cdr3_aa: CSASPQGGVNTEAFF
cdr3_nt: TGCAGTGCTAGTCCACAGGGAGGGGTGAACACTGAAGCTTTCTTT

j_call: TRBJ1-2
clone_size: -
v_call: TRBV7-8
d_call: -
cdr3_length: 15
cdr3_aa: CASSFLREANYGYTF
cdr3_nt: TGTGCCAGCAGCTTCCTTCGGGAGGCTAACTATGGCTACACCTTC

j_call: TRBJ2-3
clone_size: -
v_call: TRBV7-3
d_call: -
cdr3_length: 17
cdr3_aa: CASSLGLSGELTDTQYF
cdr3_nt: TGTGCCAGCAGCTTAGGGTTGTCGGGAGAGCTCACAGATACGCAGTATTTT

j_call: TRBJ1-1
clone_size: -
v_call: TRBV18
d_call: -
cdr3_length: 14
cdr3_aa: CASSPPTPTKAAFF
cdr3_nt: TGTGCCAGCTCACCACCGACTCCTACCAAGGCCGCTTTCTTT

j_call: TRBJ2-5
clone_size: -
v_call: TRBV28
d_call: TRBD1
cdr3_length: 17
cdr3_aa: CASRMNPPGTGRETQYF
cdr3_nt: TGTGCCAGCAGGATGAACCCGCCTGGGACAGGGCGCGAGACCCAGTACTTC

j_call: TRBJ2-2
clone_size: -
v_call: TRBV6-2/TRBV6-3
d_call: TRBD2
cdr3_length: 17
cdr3_aa: CASSYTTSGENTGELFF
cdr3_nt: TGTGCCAGCAGTTACACGACTAGCGGGGAGAACACCGGGGAGCTGTTTTTT

j_call: TRBJ1-4
clone_size: -
v_call: TRBV10-3
d_call: -
cdr3_length: 14
cdr3_aa: CAISQFGTNEKLFF
cdr3_nt: TGTGCCATCAGCCAGTTCGGGACAAACGAAAAACTGTTTTTT

j_call: TRBJ1-1
clone_size: -
v_call: TRBV19
d_call: -
cdr3_length: 16
cdr3_aa: CASSGGGTGRNTEAFF
cdr3_nt: TGTGCCAGTAGTGGGGGGGGCACAGGGCGGAACACTGAAGCTTTCTTT

j_call: TRBJ2-2
clone_size: -
v_call: TRBV27
d_call: TRBD1
cdr3_length: 13
cdr3_aa: CASGTGVTGELFF
cdr3_nt: TGTGCCAGCGGGACAGGGGTCACCGGGGAGCTGTTTTTT

j_call: TRBJ2-5
clone_size: -
v_call: TRBV6-5
d_call: TRBD1
cdr3_length: 15
cdr3_aa: CASSPSGTGRKTQYF
cdr3_nt: TGTGCCAGCAGTCCATCCGGGACAGGGCGTAAGACCCAGTACTTC

j_call: TRBJ2-7
clone_size: -
v_call: TRBV7-2
d_call: -
cdr3_length: 14
cdr3_aa: CASSLMTEGYEQYF
cdr3_nt: TGTGCCAGCAGCTTAATGACTGAGGGCTACGAGCAGTACTTC

j_call: TRBJ1-6
clone_size: -
v_call: TRBV6-5
d_call: TRBD1
cdr3_length: 14
cdr3_aa: CASSLDRGWSPLHF
cdr3_nt: TGTGCCAGCAGTTTGGACAGGGGGTGGTCACCCCTCCACTTT

j_call: TRBJ2-7
clone_size: -
v_call: TRBV29-1
d_call: -
cdr3_length: 14
cdr3_aa: CSVEDPSNSYEQYF
cdr3_nt: TGCAGCGTTGAAGATCCAAGTAACTCCTACGAGCAGTACTTC

j_call: TRBJ1-5
clone_size: -
v_call: TRBV6-5
d_call: TRBD1
cdr3_length: 14
cdr3_aa: CASSSGQGRQPQHF
cdr3_nt: TGTGCCAGCAGTTCGGGACAGGGAAGGCAGCCCCAGCATTTT

j_call: TRBJ2-5
clone_size: -
v_call: TRBV10-3
d_call: -
cdr3_length: 14
cdr3_aa: CAISIGQLQETQYF
cdr3_nt: TGTGCCATCAGTATAGGACAGCTCCAAGAGACCCAGTACTTC

j_call: TRBJ1-5
clone_size: -
v_call: TRBV24-1
d_call: -
cdr3_length: 16
cdr3_aa: CATSGRNMGMDQPQHF
cdr3_nt: TGTGCCACCAGTGGGCGAAACATGGGCATGGATCAGCCCCAGCATTTT

j_call: TRBJ2-7
clone_size: once
v_call: TRBV11-2
d_call: TRBD2
cdr3_length: 18
cdr3_aa: CASSLEQITSGSSYEQYF
cdr3_nt: TGTGCCAGCAGCTTAGAGCAGATTACTAGCGGGAGTTCCTACGAGCAGTACTTC

j_call: TRBJ2-1
clone_size: -
v_call: TRBV7-3
d_call: -
cdr3_length: 13
cdr3_aa: CASSPEPRNEQFF
cdr3_nt: TGTGCCAGCAGCCCCGAACCCCGCAATGAGCAGTTCTTC

j_call: TRBJ1-1
clone_size: -
v_call: TRBV18
d_call: -
cdr3_length: 14
cdr3_aa: CASSPHGLNTEAFF
cdr3_nt: TGTGCCAGCTCACCACACGGCCTGAACACTGAAGCTTTCTTT

j_call: TRBJ1-2
clone_size: once
v_call: TRBV9
d_call: -
cdr3_length: 13
cdr3_aa: CASSVGGGYGYTF
cdr3_nt: TGTGCCAGCAGCGTAGGGGGTGGCTATGGCTACACCTTC

j_call: TRBJ1-4
clone_size: -
v_call: TRBV5-1
d_call: -
cdr3_length: 14
cdr3_aa: CASSSSGVREKLFF
cdr3_nt: TGCGCCAGCAGCTCCTCAGGGGTGCGGGAAAAACTGTTTTTT

j_call: TRBJ1-2
clone_size: few
v_call: TRBV28
d_call: -
cdr3_length: 16
cdr3_aa: CASRITVPSYKDGYTF
cdr3_nt: TGTGCCAGCAGAATCACCGTCCCGTCATATAAGGATGGCTACACCTTC

j_call: TRBJ1-1
clone_size: -
v_call: TRBV29-1
d_call: -
cdr3_length: 11
cdr3_aa: CSAGITGKAFF
cdr3_nt: TGCAGCGCAGGAATCACGGGGAAGGCTTTCTTT

j_call: TRBJ2-7
clone_size: -
v_call: TRBV7-9
d_call: -
cdr3_length: 14
cdr3_aa: CASSLAGRTYEQYF
cdr3_nt: TGTGCCAGCAGCTTAGCAGGCAGAACCTACGAGCAGTACTTC

j_call: TRBJ2-7
clone_size: -
v_call: TRBV3-1/TRBV3-2
d_call: -
cdr3_length: 13
cdr3_aa: CASSPRGTSSQYF
cdr3_nt: TGTGCCAGCAGCCCACGGGGGACATCCTCCCAGTACTTC

j_call: TRBJ2-5
clone_size: -
v_call: TRBV7-9
d_call: TRBD2
cdr3_length: 17
cdr3_aa: CASSSPRVLAGGETQYF
cdr3_nt: TGTGCCAGCAGCTCCCCCCGGGTACTAGCGGGGGGGGAGACCCAGTACTTC

j_call: TRBJ2-1
clone_size: -
v_call: TRBV6-5
d_call: -
cdr3_length: 12
cdr3_aa: CASNRGENEQFF
cdr3_nt: TGTGCCAGCAATAGGGGGGAGAATGAGCAGTTCTTC

j_call: TRBJ2-7
clone_size: -
v_call: TRBV9
d_call: -
cdr3_length: 16
cdr3_aa: CARRGGGTGDPYEQYF
cdr3_nt: TGTGCCCGCCGCGGGGGGGGGACAGGGGACCCCTACGAGCAGTACTTC